Presented here are 10 T cell receptor beta chains from one specimen sequenced in a study of cytomegalovirus exposure and HLA in healthy donors. The PCR made use of 60 Vbeta and 13 Jbeta primers. Profiling relied on immunoSEQ multiplex PCR, and the TCRdb table lists in-frame clones only, not all of them. This table has roughly 160,000 clones, around 82% appearing once. Sample: PBMCs. These receptors were obtained from a man aged 50 to 60 in good health and CMV-seropositive.

The CDR3 DNA reads TGTGCCAGCAGCGTAGGAAGCGGGGGGGCCCCTACGCAGTATTTT. Translating it yields CASSVGSGGAPTQYF. The J gene is TRBJ2-3, the V gene TRBV9; the match to TRBD2 covers 10 bases. The V gene's germline CDR1 is SGDLS and CDR2 YYNGEE. CDR3 length: 15 residues. Unmatched junction bases numbered 6, after V lost 0 bases and J lost 8 bases.

The chain uses TRBV7-9 and TRBJ2-4, with 12 bases lining up with TRBD2. CDR1 is SEHNR, CDR2 FQNEAQ, per germline (reference sequence). This CDR3 is built from 16 residues. Germline trimming cut 3 bases from V and 7 bases from J; bases unmatched to any gene: 7. The DNA of the CDR3 is TGTGCCAGCAGCTTCCTAGCGGGAGGGCCGGGGAACATTCAGTACTTC. Translating it yields CASSFLAGGPGNIQYF.

This clone was seen only a few times. This chain joins TRBV27 and TRBJ1-1; D might be TRBD1 (6 bases). Looked up from germline, CDR1 is MNHEY and CDR2 is SMNVEV (reference sequence). The ends were cut back, 5 bases at V and 4 bases at J, with 14 bases in the middle. There are 14 residues in the CDR3. The CDR3 DNA sequence: TGTGCCAGCAGTCTACAGGGTTTAGGCACTGAAGCTTTCTTT. Residues: CASSLQGLGTEAFF.

This chain links TRBV15 with TRBJ2-6; maybe TRBD2 (7 bases). Germline CDR1 LNHNV, CDR2 YYDKDF (reference sequence). Trimming pared 3 bases from V and 2 bases from J, leaving 14 bases between. The CDR3 length is 17 residues. CDR3 nucleotide sequence: TGTGCCACCAGCAGGGGGGGGTCAGGGGCTGGGGCCAACGTCCTGACTTTC. Translating gives CATSRGGSGAGANVLTF.

The genes are TRBV18 and TRBJ2-7; tentatively, D is TRBD1 (6 bases). From germline, CDR1 is KGHSH and CDR2 LQKENI. The CDR3 covers 16 residues. V lost 2 bases to trimming and J lost 4 bases, with 18 bases between them. The CDR3 protein is CASSPSLVDRMYEQYF. CDR3 nucleotide sequence: TGTGCCAGCTCACCATCCTTGGTCGACAGGATGTACGAGCAGTACTTC.

The chain combines TRBV7-9 with TRBJ2-5, with D tentatively TRBD2 (7 bases). The length of the CDR3 is 16 residues. Germline CDR1 is SEHNR and CDR2 is FQNEAQ (reference sequence). V shed 5 bases and J shed 5 bases, with 21 bases lying between them. The CDR3 is CASSVGWGGPGETQYF. The DNA of the CDR3 is TGTGCCAGCAGCGTAGGATGGGGGGGGCCCGGGGAGACCCAGTACTTC.

The chain joins TRBV2 to TRBJ1-6; TRBD1 agrees at 7 bases. CDR3 size: 16 residues. The junction had 6 bases not matched to a gene; V was cut back by 6 bases and J by 1 base. CDR1 is SNHLY, CDR2 FYNNEI, per germline. The CDR3 DNA reads TGTGCCAGCAGCGCCAGGGGGTTTTCCTATAATTCACCCCTCCACTTT. It specifies CASSARGFSYNSPLHF.

This sequence joins TRBV29-1 and TRBJ2-7; D might be TRBD2 (5 bases). Germline CDR1 and CDR2: SQVTM and ANQGSEA. The CDR3 runs 16 residues. V was trimmed by 4 bases and J by 0 bases, leaving 19 bases between them. CDR3 sequence: CSVGGSAGKSSYEQYF. The CDR3 coding sequence is TGCAGCGTTGGAGGTAGCGCCGGCAAAAGCTCCTACGAGCAGTACTTC.

The chain is built from TRBV9 and TRBJ1-1; D possibly corresponds to TRBD1 (5 bases). There are 15 residues in the CDR3. Germline lookup yields CDR1 SGDLS and CDR2 YYNGEE. Trimming removed 0 bases from V and 1 base from J, with 10 bases in between. CDR3 in DNA: TGTGCCAGCAGCGTAGGCATACAGGAGAACACTGAAGCTTTCTTT. Translation: CASSVGIQENTEAFF.

This chain connects TRBV7-9 to TRBJ2-2, with a weak D call TRBD1 (5 bases). The ends were cut back, 5 bases at V and 4 bases at J, with 11 bases in the middle. The CDR3 contains 14 residues. Germline lookup yields CDR1 SEHNR and CDR2 FQNEAQ (reference sequence). CDR3 protein: CASSTQGSTGELFF. CDR3 in DNA: TGTGCCAGCAGCACCCAGGGTTCCACCGGGGAGCTGTTTTTT.